This entry lists 10 T cell receptor beta chains sequenced from one sample in a study of preoperative IRX-2 immunotherapy in early breast cancer. Stated treatment: preoperative locoregional IRX-2 cytokine immunotherapy. Produced via immunoSEQ multiplex PCR; TCRdb's table is partial and in-frame only. The sample shows 20,000 to 30,000 clones, nearly 80% of them seen only once. Sequencing used lymph node tissue, obtained before IRX-2 immunotherapy. The origin of the receptors is a human donor with breast cancer.

The chain is built from TRBV6-8 and TRBJ1-3; unclear D gene. There are 15 residues in the CDR3. Germline V gene lookup returns CDR1 MNHGY and CDR2 SAAAGT. V gave up 5 bases and J gave up 0 bases, with 11 bases separating them. CDR3 nucleotides: TGTGCCAGCAGTCAGACGCCCCGCTCTGGAAACACCATATATTTT. Its translation is CASSQTPRSGNTIYF.

The rearrangement joins TRBV1 to TRBJ1-5. TRBV1 is a known pseudogene. The length of the CDR3 is 15 residues. CDR3 sequence reads: CASSPSPRVAQPQHF. The CDR3 DNA follows: TGCGCCAGCAGCCCTAGCCCCAGGGTTGCACAGCCCCAGCATTTT.

The CDR3 here is CASSYGYQPQHF. In DNA, the CDR3 is TGTGCCAGCAGTTACGGATATCAGCCCCAGCATTTT. V usage is TRBV6-8 and J usage is TRBJ1-5; no clear D. The CDR3 length is 12 residues. Germline V gene data show CDR1 as MNHGY and CDR2 as SAAAGT. Trimming shortened V by 2 bases and J by 5 bases, and 4 bases separated the two germline ends.

The chain joins TRBV6-8 to TRBJ1-3, with D possibly being TRBD1 (6 bases). V was clipped by 2 bases and J by 2 bases, with 16 bases between them. The CDR3 sequence is 17 residues long. Germline loops: CDR1 MNHGY, CDR2 SAAAGT. The CDR3: CASSYEPGTMAGNTIYF. The CDR3 coding sequence is TGTGCCAGCAGTTACGAACCCGGGACAATGGCTGGAAACACCATATATTTT.

V gene TRBV29-1 combines with J gene TRBJ1-2; D uncertain. In germline, CDR1 is SQVTM, CDR2 ANQGSEA. V lost 5 bases and J lost 5, with 15 bases in between. The length of the CDR3 is 13 residues. The chain's CDR3 is CSVNDLIGYGYTF. The CDR3 coding sequence is TGCAGCGTTAATGACCTGATTGGGTATGGCTACACCTTC.

The V and J genes are TRBV19 and TRBJ2-7; D gene unclear. Germline V gene lookup returns CDR1 LNHDA and CDR2 SQIVND (reference sequence). Trimming left V 3 bases short and J 2 bases short, with 14 bases between. The CDR3 is 15 amino acids. The CDR3 coding sequence is TGTGCCAGTAGTATCCGCCCGCCCGGCGCCTACGAGCAGTACTTC. Encoded protein: CASSIRPPGAYEQYF.

The V call is TRBV28, the J call TRBJ1-5, with 7 bases identical to TRBD1. In germline, CDR1 is MDHEN, CDR2 SYDVKM. With 6 bases clipped from V and 0 bases from J, the junction kept 2 bases outside the gene matches. This CDR3 region has 14 residues. The CDR3: CASRRQGSNQPQHF. CDR3 nucleotide sequence: TGTGCCAGCAGGCGACAGGGTAGCAATCAGCCCCAGCATTTT.

This clone has a handful of counts. The chain uses TRBV11-3 and TRBJ1-6; 9 bases map to TRBD1. This CDR3 spans 14 amino acids. Germline V gives CDR1 SGHNT, CDR2 YENEEA. V trimming: 5 bases; J trimming: 7 bases; junction bases outside the gene matches: 3. The CDR3 DNA reads TGTGCCAGCAGCATACAGGGGGCAAATTCACCCCTCCACTTT. Its translation: CASSIQGANSPLHF.

A few counts support this clone. The J gene is TRBJ2-5, the V gene TRBV6-8; the D is unclear. The germline gives CDR1 MNHGY, CDR2 SAAAGT. The CDR3 totals 12 residues. The V end lost 0 bases, the J end lost 5 bases, and 4 bases lay between the germline ends. The CDR3 DNA sequence: TGTGCCAGCAGTTACTCAGGGGAGACCCAGTACTTC. This encodes CASSYSGETQYF.

The chain joins TRBV7-1 to TRBJ1-3, with 7 bases lining up with TRBD1. TRBV7-1 is sorted into the ORF group, with uncertain function. The CDR3 contains 16 residues. J gave up 0 bases and V 5 bases, and 7 bases lay outside the gene matches. CDR3 protein: CASSLGQLSSGNTIYF. CDR3 bases: TGTGCCAGCAGCCTGGGACAGCTGAGCTCTGGAAACACCATATATTTT.